This is a list of T cell receptor beta chains from one sample in a study of beta chain features in type 1 diabetes. TCRdb's copy holds only in-frame clones and misses some; the assay was immunoSEQ multiplex PCR. The profile shows fewer than 350,000 clones, under 8.5% of them singletons. Specimen: central memory CD4+ T cells from blood. All receptors derive from a woman between 18 and 29 years old in good health. Both conserved end residues are part of each CDR3. Each record gives: V gene, J gene, CDR3 length, D gene, clone size, CDR3 DNA, CDR3 protein. The D gene is left open where the match is weak. Rows may omit the clone size; those that give it use once, few, many or a size class.

TRBV10-3	TRBJ2-7	16	NA	NA	TGTGCCATCAGTGAGTCGAGGGCAGGCAGCTCCTACGAGCAGTACTTC	CAISESRAGSSYEQYF
TRBV29-1	TRBJ2-1	13	NA	few	TGCAGCGTTGGGACTCGCCACTACAATGAGCAGTTCTTC	CSVGTRHYNEQFF
TRBV5-1	TRBJ2-7	15	NA	few	TGCGCCAGCAGCTTACAGTGGCGGGCGGGTAACGAGCAGTACTTC	CASSLQWRAGNEQYF
TRBV28	TRBJ1-6	17	NA	NA	TGTGCCAGCAGCTCCCCGACAGGAAGCTCCTATAATTCACCCCTCCACTTT	CASSSPTGSSYNSPLHF
TRBV7-9	TRBJ1-4	14	NA	NA	TGTGCCAGCAGCTTCGCGGCAGGCGGCGAAAAACTGTTTTTT	CASSFAAGGEKLFF
TRBV9	TRBJ1-1	15	NA	few	TGTGCCAGCAGCGTAGGTGTAGATTGGGGTACTGAAGCTTTCTTT	CASSVGVDWGTEAFF
TRBV5-1	TRBJ2-3	14	TRBD1	NA	TGCGCCAGCAGCGTACAGGGGGGCACAGATACGCAGTATTTT	CASSVQGGTDTQYF
TRBV29-1	TRBJ2-5	13	TRBD2	NA	TGCAGCGTCCGACTAGCGAATTATGGATCACAGTACTTC	CSVRLANYGSQYF
TRBV6-5	TRBJ1-5	14	TRBD1	few	TGTGCCAGCATCGAGGGACAGGGCTTTCAGCCCCAGCATTTT	CASIEGQGFQPQHF
TRBV10-3	TRBJ2-1	13	TRBD1	many	TGTGCCATCAGCGACAGGGCCGGCAATGAGCAGTTCTTC	CAISDRAGNEQFF
TRBV4-3	TRBJ2-7	14	TRBD1	NA	TGCGCCAGCAGCCAAGAATACAGGGGCTACGAGCAGTACTTC	CASSQEYRGYEQYF
TRBV18	TRBJ2-2	14	NA	NA	TGTGCCAGCTCACTCCAGGAACTCACCGGGGAGCTGTTTTTT	CASSLQELTGELFF
TRBV6-1	TRBJ1-5	15	TRBD1	few	TGTGCCAGCAGTCGGACAGGGCGCACAGGTCAGCCCCAGCATTTT	CASSRTGRTGQPQHF
TRBV30	TRBJ1-1	12	NA	few	TGTGCCTGGAGTCGGACCGTAGCTGAAGCTTTCTTT	CAWSRTVAEAFF
TRBV7-2	TRBJ2-3	16	TRBD2	few	TGTGCCAGCAGCCCCCCGACTAGCGGGAGTACAGATACGCAGTATTTT	CASSPPTSGSTDTQYF
TRBV5-1	TRBJ2-1	14	TRBD2	many	TGCGCCAGCAGCCTTAGCGGGAGGGTCAATGAGCAGTTCTTC	CASSLSGRVNEQFF
TRBV19	TRBJ2-1	14	NA	few	TGTGCCAGTAGTACAGGGAAAATGGTTAATGAGCAGTTCTTC	CASSTGKMVNEQFF
TRBV25-1	TRBJ1-4	12	NA	few	TGTGCCAGCAGTTTCCGAAGTGAAAAACTGTTTTTT	CASSFRSEKLFF
TRBV5-1	TRBJ2-3	14	NA	few	TGCGCCAGCAAGGAGTCGGGTTACACAGATACGCAGTATTTT	CASKESGYTDTQYF
TRBV10-3	TRBJ1-5	15	TRBD1	many	TGTGCCATCAGTGAGTCGACAGGGGACAATCAGCCCCAGCATTTT	CAISESTGDNQPQHF
TRBV18	TRBJ2-5	14	NA	NA	TGTGCCAGCTCACCAGCCGGCTTTTCAGGAACCCAGTACTTC	CASSPAGFSGTQYF
TRBV11-3	TRBJ1-1	14	TRBD1	NA	TGTGCCAGCAGTCCCGCAGGGGGCGGAGCGGAAGCTTTCTTT	CASSPAGGGAEAFF
TRBV29-1	TRBJ2-1	13	NA	few	TGCAGCCTTGTGGGAGTTGGCCTCAATGAGCAGTTCTTC	CSLVGVGLNEQFF
TRBV2	TRBJ2-7	14	TRBD1	NA	TGTGCCAGCAGTTTCGGGACAGGCTCCTACGAGCAGTACTTC	CASSFGTGSYEQYF
TRBV7-9	TRBJ2-5	16	TRBD2	few	TGTGCCAGCAGCGACCTAGCGGGAGTGGGTGCGGGGACCCAGTACTTC	CASSDLAGVGAGTQYF
TRBV5-4	TRBJ2-3	15	NA	many	TGTGCCAGCAGCTTGGCCAGTGGCGCCGCAGATACGCAGTATTTT	CASSLASGAADTQYF
TRBV7-2	TRBJ2-3	17	TRBD1	many	TGTGCCAGCAGGGTCGAGTGGGGACAGGGTAATACAGATACGCAGTATTTT	CASRVEWGQGNTDTQYF
TRBV7-9	TRBJ1-5	14	TRBD1	NA	TGTGCCAGCAGCGACAGGGCTTCCAATCAGCCCCAGCATTTT	CASSDRASNQPQHF
TRBV2	TRBJ2-1	13	TRBD2	few	TGTGCCAGCCAGGGATGGGGGGGCAATGAGCAGTTCTTC	CASQGWGGNEQFF
TRBV7-2	TRBJ1-2	15	NA	few	TGTGCCAGCAGCCCTCGAGAAGTCGAGGGCTATGGCTACACCTTC	CASSPREVEGYGYTF
TRBV7-9	TRBJ1-6	14	TRBD1	NA	TGTGCCAGCAGCCTCACAGGGGACGCTTCACCCCTCCACTTT	CASSLTGDASPLHF
TRBV4-3	TRBJ1-3	18	NA	NA	TGCGCCAGCAGCCAAGGCGTTCCCTCCTTTACCTCTGGAAACACCATATATTTT	CASSQGVPSFTSGNTIYF
TRBV6-5	TRBJ1-2	12	NA	NA	TGTGCCAGCAGTTACTCGGGGTACGGCTACACCTTC	CASSYSGYGYTF
TRBV6-1	TRBJ2-7	13	NA	few	TGTGCCATCAGTGTCGATAACGGCTACGAGCAGTACTTC	CAISVDNGYEQYF
TRBV10-3	TRBJ2-4	15	NA	few	TGTGCCATCAGCAAGACAGACGCAGCCAAAAACATTCAGTACTTC	CAISKTDAAKNIQYF
TRBV2	TRBJ1-5	16	NA	few	TGTGCCAGCAGTATGACCGGGACAAGGGGCGGTCAGCCCCAGCATTTT	CASSMTGTRGGQPQHF